Described below is a single T cell receptor (beta chain) sequence and its context. Assay used: immunoSEQ multiplex PCR; TCRdb lists only in-frame clones, some missing. Of 220,000 or so clones in the sample, 84% were seen once. Participants' reported clinical history set cohort assignment. This entry is derived from a study of blood T cell repertoires in COVID-19. The CDR3 consists of 15 residues. The germline gives CDR1 SEHNR, CDR2 FQNEAQ (reference sequence). The V and J ends lost 2 bases and 4 bases respectively, with 12 bases between them. This TCR derives from a woman between 35 and 50 years old who had recovered from COVID-19. The chain couples TRBV7-9 to TRBJ1-3; D is undetermined. Sequencing was done on a sample of PBMCs or T cells enriched from blood (not recorded which). CDR3 in DNA: TGTGCCAGCAGCTTAAACGGGTTCGCAGGAAACACCATATATTTT. Translation: CASSLNGFAGNTIYF.